This TCR beta chain originates from a study of identical twins (dated by TCRdb to 2016 to 2018). Regarding the research as a whole: To test whether fetal clonotypes persist, this study deep-sequenced TCR alpha and beta repertoires from monozygotic twins, from unrelated adults of various ages, and from cord blood. To rule out contamination, the twin experiments were replicated at different times with different library preparation protocols.

The research as a whole found: Compared with coincidental sharing between unrelated individuals, an excess of low generation-probability sequences was observed among out-of-frame TCR alpha sequences shared between twins. In monozygotic twins, recombination models systematically underestimated out-of-frame TCR alpha sharing, but the models matched the sharing seen between unrelated individuals. Abundant cord blood beta clonotypes carried fewer insertions; young adult naive repertoires showed a weaker similar trend, while memory repertoires showed none. Because the same donors could not be followed over many years, the conclusions depended on cross-sectional statistical analysis. In beta out-of-frame sequences, excess twin sharing was weaker, because having fewer shared sequences lowered the signal-to-noise ratio. Zero-insertion analyses could be partly confounded by invariant T cells such as MAIT and iNKT, though diverse VJ usage argued against such confounding for most clonotypes.

Of note for this clonotype: The clone's antigen remains unknown. No qualities accompany the bases; no much larger clone lies one base away.

The library was generated by 5' RACE. Sequencing took place on an Illumina HiSeq 2000. A universal primer binding site was added through template switching, and the final cDNA carried a unique molecular identifier so that TCR cDNA molecules could be counted accurately. Specific primers in the conserved constant-segment region were used to synthesize first-strand cDNA for TCR alpha and beta chains. To control for contamination, every cDNA library carried two barcodes: a SMART-Mk sample barcode plus Illumina barcodes. Two successive PCR steps introduced TruSeq adapter sequences along with Illumina sample barcodes. Sequencing of the TCR alpha and beta cDNA libraries was done on the Illumina HiSeq platform using custom primers. In the original analysis: Raw reads were processed with MiGEC to extract unique molecular identifiers, and MiXCR was used to determine CDR3 positions. Recombination models were inferred per individual with the repgenHMM and IGoR tools using an EM algorithm. Shared clonotype analysis was performed with the tcR package in R, normalizing sharing by the product of cloneset sizes. To study raw recombination without the effects of thymic and clonal selection, out-of-frame nonproductive sequences were analyzed. Starting from the raw public reads, TCRdb applied fastp trimming at Q25, assembled clones with MiXCR and retained in-frame beta chains. Rows matching on CDR3 protein sequence are summarized as one entry with the most common DNA and genes. TCRdb assigned the V and J calls; the authors' analysis was not used. Within this sample are 450,000 to 500,000 distinct CDR3 sequences, with approximately 14% of them counted one time only. Around 0.98% of the sample is taken by the ten largest.

All donors were healthy Caucasians. Three pairs of female monozygotic twins, all aged 18 to 29 years, made up the twin cohort. Positive isolation kits from Invitrogen were used to isolate the CD4+ and CD8+ T cell populations. The junction carries 9 bases between V and J, which are trimmed by 0 bases and 5 bases respectively. The CDR3 spans 13 residues, from the cysteine through the phenylalanine. The entry retains the CDR3 DNA only, 39 bases that are in frame from base 1. The CDR1 and CDR2 encoded by the germline V gene are SGHRS and YFSETQ. These sequences were also reported in another study, on yellow fever vaccine responses in identical twins. The second publication reports: The T cell response to vaccination in identical twins was reported by the authors to appear partly convergent and partly personalized. In the study, vaccine-responding T cell clones were precisely tracked in identical twins.

The TCR originated in a woman younger than 35 in good health. Sample: CD4+ T cells sorted from blood. In this chain, TRBV5-1 is recombined with TRBJ2-7; tentative D gene TRBD1, with 6 bases matching. In nucleotide form, the sequence is TGCGCCAGCAGCTTGGGGACAGTCAACGAGCAGTACTTC. Its product reads: CASSLGTVNEQYF.